This TCR beta chain emerged from a study of vaccination effects on CD4 cells after COVID-19. The wider study: Each participant was administered two doses of either the BNT162b2 or the mRNA-1273 vaccine.

CDR3 length: 16 residues. The germline V and J ends were trimmed by 2 bases and 3 bases, with 14 bases remaining between them. CDR1 LGHNA and CDR2 YNFKEQ come from the germline V gene. This clone was recorded a few times. Its antigen is not identified. Points from the study as a whole: Nearly all vaccine-induced clones in healthy recipients recognized only SARS-CoV-2.

Assay used: immunoSEQ multiplex PCR; TCRdb lists only in-frame clones, some missing. The sample lists just under 65,000 clones, around three quarters seen once, with 3.5% to 4.5% in the top ten. Sequencing was preceded by expansion of antigen-specific CD4+ T cells with viral peptide pools in the ViraFEST assay. Cultured cells yielded isolated CD4+ T cells after 10 days. Vaccinees lacked prior SARS-CoV-2 infection and tested negative for nucleocapsid antibodies. Researchers reported culturing two million PBMC in each well, adding about 9.5 IU/ml IL-2 and about 9.5 ug/ml peptides. A half-medium replacement with IL-2 medium was carried out on days 3 and 7.

This chain links TRBV4-2 with TRBJ1-3, with D unresolved. This specimen was CD4+ T cells from PBMCs cultured with HCoV-OC43 spike peptides, taken before COVID-19 vaccination. Subset defined: HCoV-OC43 spike overlapping peptide pool stimulation. The clonotype was recovered from a human donor who received a COVID-19 vaccine. The CDR3 region is CASSQPGKGSGNTIYF. CDR3 nucleotide sequence: TGTGCCAGCAGCCAACCTGGGAAAGGTAGTGGAAACACCATATATTTT.